Listed below are T cell receptor beta chains from one sample, sequenced in a study of low-dose radiotherapy and immunotherapy resistance in tumors. TCRdb used MiXCR to reprocess the reads, holding one entry per CDR3 protein. The sample comprises about 58,000 distinct CDR3 sequences, about 23% of which are singletons, and approximately 6.4% rests with the top ten. Sample: PBMCs, taken after low-dose radiotherapy plus immunotherapy. These receptor sequences come from a male donor with prostate cancer. CDR3s include the opening cysteine and the closing phenylalanine or tryptophan. D genes are given only for firm matches. Not all rows give a size; the values are once, few, many and, for expanded clones, a class.

CDR3aa: CASSQGGQGGPSEQYF
CDR3nt: TGCGCCAGCAGCCAAGGGGGCCAGGGTGGTCCGAGCGAGCAGTACTTC
v_gene: TRBV4-3
j_gene: TRBJ2-7
abundance: many
d_gene: .

CDR3aa: CSASAGSNQPQHF
CDR3nt: TGCAGTGCTAGCGCCGGAAGCAATCAGCCCCAGCATTTT
v_gene: TRBV20-1
j_gene: TRBJ1-5
abundance: many
d_gene: .

CDR3aa: CASSEYWSYEQYF
CDR3nt: TGTGCCAGCAGTGAATATTGGAGCTACGAGCAGTACTTC
v_gene: TRBV13
j_gene: TRBJ2-7
abundance: .
d_gene: .

CDR3aa: CASSLMGQGTQETQYF
CDR3nt: TGTGCCAGCAGTTTAATGGGACAGGGAACCCAAGAGACCCAGTACTTC
v_gene: TRBV28
j_gene: TRBJ2-5
abundance: many
d_gene: TRBD1

CDR3aa: CASSVEWTSATYNEQFF
CDR3nt: TGTGCCAGCAGCGTAGAGTGGACTAGCGCCACGTACAATGAGCAGTTCTTC
v_gene: TRBV9
j_gene: TRBJ2-1
abundance: many
d_gene: TRBD2

CDR3aa: CSASPPDRVVSNEQFF
CDR3nt: TGCAGTGCTAGTCCCCCGGACAGGGTAGTAAGCAATGAGCAGTTCTTC
v_gene: TRBV20-1
j_gene: TRBJ2-1
abundance: many
d_gene: TRBD1

CDR3aa: CASSLDSNYNEQFF
CDR3nt: TGTGCCAGCAGCTTGGACTCGAACTACAATGAGCAGTTCTTC
v_gene: TRBV5-6
j_gene: TRBJ2-1
abundance: many
d_gene: .

CDR3aa: CASSIFASATDTQYF
CDR3nt: TGTGCCAGTAGTATTTTCGCCTCCGCCACAGATACGCAGTATTTT
v_gene: TRBV19
j_gene: TRBJ2-3
abundance: .
d_gene: .

CDR3aa: CASSLFVSTFQGPGEQFF
CDR3nt: TGCGCCAGCAGCTTGTTCGTATCGACGTTTCAGGGTCCGGGTGAGCAGTTCTTC
v_gene: TRBV5-1
j_gene: TRBJ2-1
abundance: many
d_gene: .

CDR3aa: CSAGQGYNQPQHF
CDR3nt: TGCAGCGCTGGACAGGGGTATAATCAGCCCCAGCATTTT
v_gene: TRBV29-1
j_gene: TRBJ1-5
abundance: many
d_gene: TRBD1

CDR3aa: CSVVENEQFF
CDR3nt: TGCAGCGTTGTCGAAAATGAGCAGTTCTTC
v_gene: TRBV29-1
j_gene: TRBJ2-1
abundance: many
d_gene: .

CDR3aa: CSARDVQGALVNEQFF
CDR3nt: TGCAGTGCTAGGGACGTACAGGGGGCGCTTGTCAATGAGCAGTTCTTC
v_gene: TRBV20-1
j_gene: TRBJ2-1
abundance: many
d_gene: TRBD1

CDR3aa: CASSHPSCGSHRTPGSCFF
CDR3nt: .
v_gene: TRBV5-1
j_gene: TRBJ2-2
abundance: .
d_gene: .

CDR3aa: CATSDFVGAQETQYF
CDR3nt: TGTGCCACCAGTGATTTCGTGGGGGCCCAAGAGACCCAGTACTTC
v_gene: TRBV24-1
j_gene: TRBJ2-5
abundance: .
d_gene: .

CDR3aa: CASTPPGAYEQYF
CDR3nt: TGTGCCAGCACCCCGCCCGGGGCCTACGAGCAGTACTTC
v_gene: TRBV28
j_gene: TRBJ2-7
abundance: medium-sized
d_gene: .

CDR3aa: CATSDPMAGGIRGYTF
CDR3nt: TGTGCCACCAGTGATCCGATGGCAGGGGGCATTCGTGGCTACACCTTC
v_gene: TRBV24-1
j_gene: TRBJ1-2
abundance: .
d_gene: TRBD1

CDR3aa: CASSPQSASSYNEQFF
CDR3nt: TGTGCCAGCAGCCCGCAGTCAGCCAGCTCCTACAATGAGCAGTTCTTC
v_gene: TRBV5-6
j_gene: TRBJ2-1
abundance: many
d_gene: .

CDR3aa: CSARPAYGYTF
CDR3nt: TGCAGTGCTAGACCCGCCTATGGCTACACCTTC
v_gene: TRBV20-1
j_gene: TRBJ1-2
abundance: many
d_gene: .

CDR3aa: CASLRDRAYTDTQYF
CDR3nt: TGTGCCAGCCTCCGGGACAGAGCGTACACAGATACGCAGTATTTT
v_gene: TRBV2
j_gene: TRBJ2-3
abundance: few
d_gene: TRBD1

CDR3aa: CASSPLGQGGMNTEAFF
CDR3nt: TGCGCCAGCAGCCCACTAGGGCAGGGGGGGATGAACACTGAAGCTTTCTTT
v_gene: TRBV4-1
j_gene: TRBJ1-1
abundance: many
d_gene: TRBD1

CDR3aa: CSARVREETQYF
CDR3nt: TGCAGTGCTCGGGTGCGGGAAGAGACCCAGTACTTC
v_gene: TRBV20-1
j_gene: TRBJ2-5
abundance: many
d_gene: .

CDR3aa: CASSPEETQYF
CDR3nt: TGTGCCAGCTCACCAGAAGAGACCCAGTACTTC
v_gene: TRBV18
j_gene: TRBJ2-5
abundance: many
d_gene: .

CDR3aa: CSVDMQGSYNEQFF
CDR3nt: TGCAGCGTTGATATGCAAGGCTCCTACAATGAGCAGTTCTTC
v_gene: TRBV29-1
j_gene: TRBJ2-1
abundance: many
d_gene: .

CDR3aa: CSGTGTGLSGPQETQYF
CDR3nt: TGCAGTGGCACCGGGACAGGCCTGTCCGGTCCCCAAGAGACCCAGTACTTC
v_gene: TRBV20-1
j_gene: TRBJ2-5
abundance: many
d_gene: TRBD1

CDR3aa: CASSPQQGKETQYF
CDR3nt: TGTGCCAGCAGCCCTCAACAGGGGAAAGAGACCCAGTACTTC
v_gene: TRBV7-2
j_gene: TRBJ2-5
abundance: many
d_gene: TRBD1

CDR3aa: CASSLVQGPDEQYF
CDR3nt: TGTGCCAGCAGTTTAGTTCAGGGGCCCGACGAGCAGTACTTC
v_gene: TRBV12-3/TRBV12-4
j_gene: TRBJ2-7
abundance: many
d_gene: .

CDR3aa: CASSLGVDTGELFF
CDR3nt: TGCGCCAGTAGCCTCGGGGTTGACACCGGGGAGCTGTTTTTT
v_gene: TRBV10-2
j_gene: TRBJ2-2
abundance: many
d_gene: .

CDR3aa: CASSWNRQGATEAFF
CDR3nt: TGCGCCAGCAGCTGGAACCGACAGGGTGCCACTGAAGCTTTCTTT
v_gene: TRBV5-1
j_gene: TRBJ1-1
abundance: many
d_gene: TRBD1

CDR3aa: CASSAHNEQFF
CDR3nt: TGTGCCAGCAGTGCCCACAATGAGCAGTTCTTC
v_gene: TRBV6-8
j_gene: TRBJ2-1
abundance: many
d_gene: .

CDR3aa: CASTGGRRSNQPQHF
CDR3nt: TGTGCCAGCACCGGGGGCAGGCGTAGCAATCAGCCCCAGCATTTT
v_gene: TRBV2
j_gene: TRBJ1-5
abundance: many
d_gene: .

CDR3aa: CSAPTGGNQPQHF
CDR3nt: TGCAGTGCTCCGACAGGGGGCAATCAGCCCCAGCATTTT
v_gene: TRBV20-1
j_gene: TRBJ1-5
abundance: many
d_gene: TRBD1

CDR3aa: CSASHLASGETQYF
CDR3nt: TGCAGTGCTAGTCATCTAGCAAGTGGCGAGACCCAGTACTTC
v_gene: TRBV20-1
j_gene: TRBJ2-5
abundance: many
d_gene: .

CDR3aa: CASSYSTVNTEAFF
CDR3nt: TGTGCCAGCAGTTACTCGACGGTGAACACTGAAGCTTTCTTT
v_gene: TRBV6-2/TRBV6-3
j_gene: TRBJ1-1
abundance: once
d_gene: .

CDR3aa: CASSPNLGFSYEQYF
CDR3nt: TGCGCCAGCAGCCCTAATCTGGGGTTCTCCTACGAGCAGTACTTC
v_gene: TRBV4-1
j_gene: TRBJ2-7
abundance: many
d_gene: .

CDR3aa: CASSATSGANEQFF
CDR3nt: TGTGCCAGCAGCGCGACTAGCGGGGCCAATGAGCAGTTCTTC
v_gene: TRBV9
j_gene: TRBJ2-1
abundance: many
d_gene: TRBD2

CDR3aa: CASSQGQSTDTQYF
CDR3nt: TGTGCCAGCAGCCAGGGACAGAGCACAGATACGCAGTATTTT
v_gene: TRBV7-9
j_gene: TRBJ2-3
abundance: many
d_gene: TRBD1

CDR3aa: CSANQGFKETQYF
CDR3nt: TGCAGTGCTAACCAGGGTTTTAAGGAGACCCAGTACTTC
v_gene: TRBV20-1
j_gene: TRBJ2-5
abundance: many
d_gene: .

CDR3aa: CSVVLAGLSGANVLTF
CDR3nt: TGCAGCGTTGTTCTAGCGGGGCTCTCTGGGGCCAACGTCCTGACTTTC
v_gene: TRBV29-1
j_gene: TRBJ2-6
abundance: .
d_gene: TRBD2

CDR3aa: CASSYSLAGDSSYNEQFF
CDR3nt: TGTGCCAGCAGTTACAGCCTAGCGGGGGATAGCTCCTACAATGAGCAGTTCTTC
v_gene: TRBV6-2/TRBV6-3
j_gene: TRBJ2-1
abundance: many
d_gene: TRBD2

CDR3aa: CASKTKWDYGYTF
CDR3nt: TGTGCCAGTAAGACCAAGTGGGACTATGGCTACACCTTC
v_gene: TRBV28
j_gene: TRBJ1-2
abundance: few
d_gene: .